This TCR beta chain was retrieved from a study of blood T cell repertoires in COVID-19. Study-wide context: From the United States, Italy and Spain came samples of acute and convalescent COVID-19.

Original processing notes: Reference gene primer amplification gave nucleated cell count estimates. TCRdb keeps only in-frame clones here, not all; method: immunoSEQ multiplex PCR. V and J calls and clone size are those listed in that table; D and trimming were worked out from the DNA. The sample contains some 210,000 clones, about four fifths of which appear only once. The CDR3 extends over 13 amino acids. From germline, CDR1 is ENHRY and CDR2 SYGVKD. V gave up 6 bases and J gave up 2 bases; unmatched junction bases: 2. This TCR derives from a woman in her 70s with active or convalescent COVID-19. Sequenced: peripheral blood. This chain links TRBV10-3 with TRBJ2-7, with 9 bases that match TRBD1. CDR3: CAIRGTGTYEQYF. CDR3 DNA: TGTGCCATCAGAGGGACAGGGACCTACGAGCAGTACTTC.